This TCR beta chain was identified during a study of T-cell memory formation after mild COVID-19. Findings of the study overall: Mainly in CM and EM were contracting CD4+ clones; CD8+ were in EMRA. Contracting clones from day 15 to 85 showed balanced CD4/CD8; later expanders favored CD4+.

There are a few counts of this clonotype. Its antigen remains unknown. Trimming pared 4 bases from V and 6 bases from J, leaving 16 bases between. The CDR3 length is 15 residues. TCRdb reanalysed the 5' RACE reads using MiXCR and keeps one entry per CDR3 protein. There are under 400,000 distinct CDR3 sequences in the sample; over 25% occur only once, and roughly 14% lies in the top ten. This chain connects TRBV12-3 or TRBV12-4 to TRBJ1-3; D gene unclear. Sequencing was carried out using PBMCs or a T cell subset sorted from them (not recorded which). The receptor was isolated from an adult woman who had mild COVID-19 (a few samples of this study predate the infection). Cell type and time point are not known. This CDR3 reads CASSSPRTVVNTIYF. DNA of the CDR3: TGTGCCAGCAGTTCCCCCCGGACCGTCGTAAACACCATATATTTT.